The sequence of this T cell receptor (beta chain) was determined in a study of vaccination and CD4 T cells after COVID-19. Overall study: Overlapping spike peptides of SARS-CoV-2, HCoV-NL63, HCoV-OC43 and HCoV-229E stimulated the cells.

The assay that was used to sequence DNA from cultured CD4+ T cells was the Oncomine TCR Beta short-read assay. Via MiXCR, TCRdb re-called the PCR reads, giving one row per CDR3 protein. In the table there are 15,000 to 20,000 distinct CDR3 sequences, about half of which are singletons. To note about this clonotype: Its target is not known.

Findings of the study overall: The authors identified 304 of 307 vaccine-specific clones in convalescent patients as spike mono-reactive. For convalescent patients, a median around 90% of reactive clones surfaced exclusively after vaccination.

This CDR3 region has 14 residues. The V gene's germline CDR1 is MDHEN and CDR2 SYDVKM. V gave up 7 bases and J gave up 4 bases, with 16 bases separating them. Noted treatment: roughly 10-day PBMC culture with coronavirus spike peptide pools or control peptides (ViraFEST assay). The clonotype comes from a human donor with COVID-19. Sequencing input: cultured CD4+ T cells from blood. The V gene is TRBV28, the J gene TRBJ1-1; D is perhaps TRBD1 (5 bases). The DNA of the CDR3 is TGTGCCAGCACCTTAGGGGTTATGGGCACTGAAGCTTTCTTT. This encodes CASTLGVMGTEAFF.